Listed below are T cell receptor beta chains from one sample, sequenced in a study of blood T cell repertoires in COVID-19. Some clones are missing from TCRdb's copy, which holds only in-frame ones; the method was immunoSEQ multiplex PCR. The sample lists under 200,000 clones, over 70% occurring once. The sequencing input was peripheral blood. These receptors came from a woman aged 55-70 years with acute or convalescent COVID-19. CDR3s include the opening cysteine and the closing phenylalanine or tryptophan. The D gene is left open where the match is weak. Size values are once, few and many counts, or a class for expanded clones, and some rows have none.

J gene: TRBJ1-2
CDR3 length: 16
clone size: few
V gene: TRBV5-6
D gene: NA
CDR3 protein: CASSLLDTLGSSGYTF
CDR3 DNA: TGTGCCAGCAGCTTGTTGGACACCCTCGGTAGTAGTGGCTACACCTTC

J gene: TRBJ2-4
CDR3 length: 15
clone size: NA
V gene: TRBV4-3
D gene: NA
CDR3 protein: CASSQGSTGKNIQYF
CDR3 DNA: TGCGCCAGCAGCCAAGGGAGTACGGGCAAAAACATTCAGTACTTC

J gene: TRBJ2-5
CDR3 length: 15
clone size: NA
V gene: TRBV7-2
D gene: TRBD2
CDR3 protein: CASSPTSGVLETQYF
CDR3 DNA: TGTGCCAGCAGCCCCACTAGCGGGGTATTGGAGACCCAGTACTTC

J gene: TRBJ1-1
CDR3 length: 15
clone size: NA
V gene: TRBV5-6
D gene: NA
CDR3 protein: CASSVRKTGNTEAFF
CDR3 DNA: TGTGCCAGCAGCGTTCGGAAAACAGGGAACACTGAAGCTTTCTTT

J gene: TRBJ2-1
CDR3 length: 15
clone size: NA
V gene: TRBV2
D gene: NA
CDR3 protein: CASNRDSSPYNEQFF
CDR3 DNA: TGTGCCAGCAACCGAGACTCGTCACCTTACAATGAGCAGTTCTTC

J gene: TRBJ1-1
CDR3 length: 12
clone size: NA
V gene: TRBV6-6
D gene: TRBD1
CDR3 protein: CASSQGAAEAFF
CDR3 DNA: TGTGCCAGCAGTCAGGGGGCAGCTGAAGCTTTCTTT

J gene: TRBJ2-7
CDR3 length: 12
clone size: few
V gene: TRBV6-5
D gene: NA
CDR3 protein: CASSTDSYEQYF
CDR3 DNA: TGTGCCAGCAGTACGGACAGCTACGAGCAGTACTTC

J gene: TRBJ1-1
CDR3 length: 13
clone size: NA
V gene: TRBV28
D gene: NA
CDR3 protein: CASRPQENTEAFF
CDR3 DNA: TGTGCCAGCAGACCCCAGGAAAACACTGAAGCTTTCTTT

J gene: TRBJ1-3
CDR3 length: 15
clone size: NA
V gene: TRBV9
D gene: NA
CDR3 protein: CASSVGYNSGNTIYF
CDR3 DNA: TGTGCCAGCAGCGTCGGGTACAACTCTGGAAACACCATATATTTT

J gene: TRBJ1-4
CDR3 length: 16
clone size: NA
V gene: TRBV4-3
D gene: TRBD1
CDR3 protein: CASSQDSAGGNEKLFF
CDR3 DNA: TGCGCCAGCAGCCAAGACTCGGCAGGGGGAAATGAAAAACTGTTTTTT

J gene: TRBJ2-2
CDR3 length: 15
clone size: few
V gene: TRBV18
D gene: NA
CDR3 protein: CASSPGGAGTGELFF
CDR3 DNA: TGTGCCAGCTCACCCGGCGGGGCCGGCACCGGGGAGCTGTTTTTT

J gene: TRBJ1-4
CDR3 length: 14
clone size: few
V gene: TRBV30
D gene: NA
CDR3 protein: CAWSVAVPGEKLFF
CDR3 DNA: TGTGCCTGGAGTGTGGCGGTACCGGGTGAAAAACTGTTTTTT

J gene: TRBJ1-5
CDR3 length: 12
clone size: NA
V gene: TRBV25-1
D gene: NA
CDR3 protein: CASSVNSEPQHF
CDR3 DNA: TGTGCCAGCAGCGTGAACTCGGAGCCCCAGCATTTT

J gene: TRBJ2-2
CDR3 length: 14
clone size: NA
V gene: TRBV5-1
D gene: TRBD1
CDR3 protein: CASSLDRGPGELFF
CDR3 DNA: TGCGCCAGCAGCTTGGACAGGGGACCCGGGGAGCTGTTTTTT

J gene: TRBJ2-3
CDR3 length: 13
clone size: NA
V gene: TRBV9
D gene: NA
CDR3 protein: CASSEVGKDTQYF
CDR3 DNA: TGTGCCAGCAGCGAAGTGGGCAAAGATACGCAGTATTTT

J gene: TRBJ1-2
CDR3 length: 14
clone size: NA
V gene: TRBV14
D gene: TRBD1
CDR3 protein: CASSQGDRVAGYTF
CDR3 DNA: TGTGCCAGCAGCCAGGGGGACAGGGTCGCTGGCTACACCTTC

J gene: TRBJ1-2
CDR3 length: 18
clone size: NA
V gene: TRBV3-1/TRBV3-2
D gene: TRBD1
CDR3 protein: CASSQDTATGGANYGYTF
CDR3 DNA: TGTGCCAGCAGCCAAGATACTGCGACAGGGGGCGCTAACTATGGCTACACCTTC

J gene: TRBJ2-2
CDR3 length: 11
clone size: NA
V gene: TRBV2
D gene: NA
CDR3 protein: CASSDSGELFF
CDR3 DNA: TGTGCCAGCAGTGATAGCGGGGAGCTGTTTTTT

J gene: TRBJ1-2
CDR3 length: 15
clone size: NA
V gene: TRBV28
D gene: TRBD1
CDR3 protein: CASRVTGGSNYGYTF
CDR3 DNA: TGTGCCAGCAGGGTAACAGGGGGCTCTAACTATGGCTACACCTTC

J gene: TRBJ1-2
CDR3 length: 13
clone size: NA
V gene: TRBV12-3/TRBV12-4
D gene: NA
CDR3 protein: CASSLGGIYGYTF
CDR3 DNA: TGTGCCAGCAGTTTAGGCGGTATCTATGGCTACACCTTC

J gene: TRBJ1-2
CDR3 length: 14
clone size: NA
V gene: TRBV6-6
D gene: TRBD1
CDR3 protein: CASSERTGYYGYTF
CDR3 DNA: TGTGCCAGCAGCGAACGGACAGGCTACTATGGCTACACCTTC

J gene: TRBJ2-7
CDR3 length: 14
clone size: NA
V gene: TRBV19
D gene: NA
CDR3 protein: CASSISDSSYEQYF
CDR3 DNA: TGTGCCAGTAGTATCTCTGACAGCTCCTACGAGCAGTACTTC